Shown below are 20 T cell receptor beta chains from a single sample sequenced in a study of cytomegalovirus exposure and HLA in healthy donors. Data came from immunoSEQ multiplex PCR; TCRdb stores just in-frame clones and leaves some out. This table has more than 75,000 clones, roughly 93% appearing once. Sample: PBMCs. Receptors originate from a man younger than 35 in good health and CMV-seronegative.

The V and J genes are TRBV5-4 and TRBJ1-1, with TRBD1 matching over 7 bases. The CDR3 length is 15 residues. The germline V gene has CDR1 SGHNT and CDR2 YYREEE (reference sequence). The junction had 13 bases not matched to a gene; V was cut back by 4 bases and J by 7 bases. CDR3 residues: CASSLRQGGRGEAFF. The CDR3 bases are TGTGCCAGCAGCCTCCGTCAGGGGGGAAGAGGTGAAGCTTTCTTT.

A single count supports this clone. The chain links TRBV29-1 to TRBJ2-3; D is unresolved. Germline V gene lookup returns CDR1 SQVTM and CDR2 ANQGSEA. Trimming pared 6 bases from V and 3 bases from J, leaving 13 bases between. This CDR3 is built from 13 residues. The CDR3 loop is CSVPSRHTDTQYF. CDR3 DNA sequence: TGCAGCGTACCTTCGCGACATACAGATACGCAGTATTTT.

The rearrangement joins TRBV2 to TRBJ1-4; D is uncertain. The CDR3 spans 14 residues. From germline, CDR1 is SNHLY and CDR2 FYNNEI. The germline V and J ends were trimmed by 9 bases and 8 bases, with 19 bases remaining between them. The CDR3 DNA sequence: TGTGCCAGTATTTACGGGTCCACGGCAGAAAAACTGTTTTTT. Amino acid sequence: CASIYGSTAEKLFF.

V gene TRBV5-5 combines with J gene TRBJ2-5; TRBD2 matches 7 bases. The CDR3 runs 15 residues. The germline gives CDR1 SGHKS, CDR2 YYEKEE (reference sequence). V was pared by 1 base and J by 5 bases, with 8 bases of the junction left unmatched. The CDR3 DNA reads TGTGCCAGCAGCTTGCGGGGGGAGGGCCTTGAGACCCAGTACTTC. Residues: CASSLRGEGLETQYF. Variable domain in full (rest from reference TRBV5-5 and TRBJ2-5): DAGVTQSPTHLIKTRGQQVTLRCSPISGHKSVSWYQQVLGQGPQFIFQYYEKEERGRGNFPDRFSARQFPNYSSELNVNALLLGDSALYLCASSLRGEGLETQYFGPGTRLLVL.

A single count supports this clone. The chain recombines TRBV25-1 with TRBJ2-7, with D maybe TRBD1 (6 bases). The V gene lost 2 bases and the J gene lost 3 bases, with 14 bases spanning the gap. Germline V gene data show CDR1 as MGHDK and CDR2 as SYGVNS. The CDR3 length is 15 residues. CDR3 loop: CASSERQAPGYEQYF. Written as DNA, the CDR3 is TGTGCCAGCAGTGAACGACAGGCTCCTGGCTACGAGCAGTACTTC.

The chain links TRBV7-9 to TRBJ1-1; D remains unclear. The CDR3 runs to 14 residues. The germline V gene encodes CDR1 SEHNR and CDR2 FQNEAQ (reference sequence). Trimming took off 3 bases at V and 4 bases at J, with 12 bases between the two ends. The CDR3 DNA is TGTGCCAGCAGCTTGGAGCCGCGAGGCACTGAAGCTTTCTTT. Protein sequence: CASSLEPRGTEAFF.

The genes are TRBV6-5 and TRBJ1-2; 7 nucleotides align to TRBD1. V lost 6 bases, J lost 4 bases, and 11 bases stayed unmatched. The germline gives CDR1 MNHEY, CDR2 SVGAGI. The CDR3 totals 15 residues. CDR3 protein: CASRLTGYGGYGYTF. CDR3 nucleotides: TGTGCCAGCAGGCTGACAGGGTATGGAGGCTATGGCTACACCTTC.

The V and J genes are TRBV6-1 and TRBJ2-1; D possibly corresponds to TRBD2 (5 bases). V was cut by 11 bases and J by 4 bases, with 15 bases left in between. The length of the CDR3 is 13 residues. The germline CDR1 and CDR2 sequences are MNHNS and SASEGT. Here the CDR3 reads CAARPGSYNEQFF. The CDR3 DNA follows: TGTGCCGCACGCCCGGGGAGTTACAATGAGCAGTTCTTC.

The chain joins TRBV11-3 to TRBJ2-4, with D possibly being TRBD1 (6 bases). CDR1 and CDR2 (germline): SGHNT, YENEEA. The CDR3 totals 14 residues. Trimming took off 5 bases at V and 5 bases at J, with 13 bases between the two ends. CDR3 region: CASSLNDRQNIQYF. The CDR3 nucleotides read TGTGCCAGCAGCCTAAATGACAGGCAAAACATTCAGTACTTC.

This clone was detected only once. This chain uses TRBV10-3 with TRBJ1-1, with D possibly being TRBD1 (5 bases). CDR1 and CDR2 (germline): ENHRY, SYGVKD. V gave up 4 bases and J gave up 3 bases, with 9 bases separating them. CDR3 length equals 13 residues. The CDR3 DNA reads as TGTGCCATCAGTGCCAGGGAGGACACTGAAGCTTTCTTT. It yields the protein CAISAREDTEAFF.

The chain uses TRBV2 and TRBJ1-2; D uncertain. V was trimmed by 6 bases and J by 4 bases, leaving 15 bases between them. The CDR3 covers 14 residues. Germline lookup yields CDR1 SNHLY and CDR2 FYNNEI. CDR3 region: CASSASGSGYGYTF. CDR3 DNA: TGTGCCAGCAGCGCTTCGGGGTCTGGCTATGGCTACACCTTC. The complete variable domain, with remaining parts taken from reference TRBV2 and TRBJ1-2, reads EPEVTQTPSHQVTQMGQEVILRCVPISNHLYFYWYRQILGQKVEFLVSFYNNEISEKSEIFDDQFSVERPDGSNFTLKIRSTKLEDSAMYFCASSASGSGYGYTFGSGTRLTVV.

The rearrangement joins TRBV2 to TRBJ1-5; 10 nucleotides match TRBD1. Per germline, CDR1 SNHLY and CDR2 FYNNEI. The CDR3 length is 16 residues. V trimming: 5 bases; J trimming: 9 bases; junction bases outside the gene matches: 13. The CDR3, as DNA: TGTGCCAGCAGTATAGGGACAGGGGACATCATTTGGCCCCAGCATTTT. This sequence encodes CASSIGTGDIIWPQHF. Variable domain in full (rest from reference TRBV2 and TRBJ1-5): EPEVTQTPSHQVTQMGQEVILRCVPISNHLYFYWYRQILGQKVEFLVSFYNNEISEKSEIFDDQFSVERPDGSNFTLKIRSTKLEDSAMYFCASSIGTGDIIWPQHFGDGTRLSIL.

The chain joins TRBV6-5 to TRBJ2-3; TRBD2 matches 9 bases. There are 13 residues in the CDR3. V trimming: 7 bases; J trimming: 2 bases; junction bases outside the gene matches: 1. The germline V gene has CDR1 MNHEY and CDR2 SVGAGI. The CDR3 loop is CASTSGDTDTQYF. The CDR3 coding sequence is TGTGCCAGCACTAGCGGGGACACAGATACGCAGTATTTT.

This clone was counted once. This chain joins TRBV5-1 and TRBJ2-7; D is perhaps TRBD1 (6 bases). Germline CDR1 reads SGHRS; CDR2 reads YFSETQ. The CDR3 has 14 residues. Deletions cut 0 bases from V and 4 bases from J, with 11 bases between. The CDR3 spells CASSLDREQYEQYF. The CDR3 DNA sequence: TGCGCCAGCAGCTTGGACAGGGAACAGTACGAGCAGTACTTC.

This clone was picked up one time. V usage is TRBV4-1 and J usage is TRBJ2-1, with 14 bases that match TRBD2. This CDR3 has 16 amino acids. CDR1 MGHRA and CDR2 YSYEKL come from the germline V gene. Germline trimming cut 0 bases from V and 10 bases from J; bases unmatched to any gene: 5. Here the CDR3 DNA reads TGCGCCAGCAGCCAAGATAGACTAGCGGGGGGGCGGGAGCAGTTCTTC. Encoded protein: CASSQDRLAGGREQFF.

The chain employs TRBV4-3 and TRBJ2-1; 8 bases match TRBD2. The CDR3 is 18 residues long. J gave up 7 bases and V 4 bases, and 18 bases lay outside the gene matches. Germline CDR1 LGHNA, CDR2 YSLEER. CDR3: CASSPATGGGFSRNEQFF. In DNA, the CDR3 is TGCGCCAGCAGCCCCGCTACGGGCGGGGGGTTTAGTAGGAATGAGCAGTTCTTC.

The chain's CDR3 is CASSYPTGGMETQYF. The CDR3 nucleotides are TGTGCCAGCAGTTACCCGACAGGGGGCATGGAGACCCAGTACTTC. This chain uses TRBV6-6 with TRBJ2-5; 10 bases line up with TRBD1. Germline V CDR1 and CDR2: MNHNY, SVGAGI (reference sequence). The CDR3 runs 15 residues. Trimming took 2 bases from V and 5 from J; bases not matched to a gene: 5.

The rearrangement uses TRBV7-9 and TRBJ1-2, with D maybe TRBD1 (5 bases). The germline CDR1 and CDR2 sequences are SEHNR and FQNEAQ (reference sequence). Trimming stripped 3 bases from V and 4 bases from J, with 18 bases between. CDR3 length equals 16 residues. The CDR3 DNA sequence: TGTGCCAGCAGCTTCCGGGCGGGGGTCCCCGGCTATGGCTACACCTTC. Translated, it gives CASSFRAGVPGYGYTF.

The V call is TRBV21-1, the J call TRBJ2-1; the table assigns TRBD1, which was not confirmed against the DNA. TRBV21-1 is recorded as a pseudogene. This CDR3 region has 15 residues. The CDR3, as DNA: TGTGCCAGCAGCAAAGCCTACAGGCTCCGGGCTGAGCAGTTCTTC. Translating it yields CASSKAYRLRAEQFF.

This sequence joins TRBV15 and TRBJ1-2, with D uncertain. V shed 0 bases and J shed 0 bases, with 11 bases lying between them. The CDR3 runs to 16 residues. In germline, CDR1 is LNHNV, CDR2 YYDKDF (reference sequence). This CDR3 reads CATSREGQRANYGYTF. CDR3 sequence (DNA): TGTGCCACCAGCAGAGAGGGTCAGCGGGCTAACTATGGCTACACCTTC.